This paragraph reports one T cell receptor (beta chain). Its specificity is unknown. This specimen belongs to a study of T cell responses to AZD1222 COVID-19 vaccine. Study observations and caveats: Repertoires in all cases were sampled only once the peak T cell response had passed. Most donors were white British, females outnumbered males, and clonal diversity was possibly underestimated.

Profiling relied on immunoSEQ multiplex PCR, and the TCRdb table lists in-frame clones only, not all of them. The table lists some 200,000 clones, around 89% of them singletons. From germline, CDR1 is MDHEN and CDR2 SYDVKM. There are 16 residues in the CDR3. Trimming stripped 8 bases from V and 2 bases from J, with 18 bases between. This specimen was peripheral blood, taken on day 0 of AZD1222 vaccination. The receptor was isolated from an adult in good health. J is TRBJ2-2 and V is TRBV28; D might be TRBD1 (6 bases). The CDR3 loop is CASLSQPGHNTGELFF. CDR3 in DNA: TGTGCCAGCCTTTCTCAACCGGGACACAACACCGGGGAGCTGTTTTTT.